This entry lists 5 T cell receptor beta chains sequenced from one sample in a study of blood T cell repertoires in COVID-19. The assay was immunoSEQ multiplex PCR, and TCRdb's table has in-frame clones only and misses some. The sample shows about 190,000 clones, roughly 80% of them seen only once. Sample: peripheral blood. The source of these receptors is a woman between 50 and 59 years old with acute or convalescent COVID-19.

This clone was counted a single time. The chain joins TRBV4-3 to TRBJ1-2, with 9 bases fitting TRBD1. V shed 5 bases, J shed 6 bases, and the junction held 10 bases outside the gene matches. Germline lookup yields CDR1 LGHNA and CDR2 YSLEER. The CDR3 has 15 amino acids. This CDR3 is CASSARDRVNNGYTF. The DNA for the CDR3 is TGCGCCAGCAGCGCCCGGGACAGGGTTAATAATGGCTACACCTTC.

The chain links TRBV5-1 to TRBJ1-3; a possible D gene is TRBD1 (6 bases). Germline V gene data show CDR1 as SGHRS and CDR2 as YFSETQ. The CDR3 spans 17 residues. V was shortened by 0 bases and J by 4 bases, with 17 bases between the two germline ends. The CDR3 loop reads CASSLGLGGQAGNTIYF. DNA for the CDR3: TGCGCCAGCAGCTTGGGTCTCGGGGGGCAAGCAGGAAACACCATATATTTT. Using reference TRBV5-1 and TRBJ1-3 for the parts outside the CDR3, the full variable domain is KAGVTQTPRYLIKTRGQQVTLSCSPISGHRSVSWYQQTPGQGLQFLFEYFSETQRNKGNFPGRFSGRQFSNSRSEMNVSTLELGDSALYLCASSLGLGGQAGNTIYFGEGSWLTVV.

This chain links TRBV13 with TRBJ1-1; D unclear. Trimming removed 1 base at V and 1 base at J, with 7 bases between. This CDR3 contains 14 residues. Germline CDR1 and CDR2: PRHDT and FYEKMQ (reference sequence). The CDR3 DNA sequence: TGTGCCAGCAGCTTAGTAGGAGGGAACACTGAAGCTTTCTTT. As protein: CASSLVGGNTEAFF.

The CDR3 sequence: CTSSLRTPGGASTEPSTNEKLFF. In DNA form, the CDR3 reads TGCACCAGCAGCCTCCGAACCCCAGGGGGCGCTTCCACTGAGCCATCAACTAATGAAAAACTGTTTTTT. J is TRBJ1-4 and V is TRBV1; no check of the table's D call, TRBD1, against the DNA was made. TRBV1 is tagged as a pseudogene. This CDR3 region has 23 residues.

On this clone itself: This specimen includes other DNA sequences encoding the same CDR3. CDR3 in DNA: TGTGCCAGCAGACGACAGGGGGACTCCTACGAGCAGTACTTC. Translated: CASRRQGDSYEQYF. This sequence joins TRBV28 and TRBJ2-7, with TRBD1 matching over 9 bases. The CDR3 spans 14 residues. Losses at the gene ends were 6 bases for V and 0 bases for J; bases not matched to a gene: 3. Germline V gene lookup returns CDR1 MDHEN and CDR2 SYDVKM.